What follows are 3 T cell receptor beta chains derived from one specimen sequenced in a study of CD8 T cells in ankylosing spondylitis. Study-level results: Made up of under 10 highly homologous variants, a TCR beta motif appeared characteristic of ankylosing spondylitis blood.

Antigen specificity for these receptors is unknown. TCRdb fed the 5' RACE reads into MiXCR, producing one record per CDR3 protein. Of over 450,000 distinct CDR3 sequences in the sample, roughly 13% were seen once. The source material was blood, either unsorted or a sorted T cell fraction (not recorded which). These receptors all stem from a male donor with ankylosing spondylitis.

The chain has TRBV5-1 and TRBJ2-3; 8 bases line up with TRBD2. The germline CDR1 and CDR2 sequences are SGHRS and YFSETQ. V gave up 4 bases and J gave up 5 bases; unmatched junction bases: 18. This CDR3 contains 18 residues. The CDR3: CASSRLGEGPREEDTQYF. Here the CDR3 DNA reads TGCGCCAGCAGCCGACTTGGGGAGGGGCCGCGGGAGGAAGATACGCAGTATTTT.

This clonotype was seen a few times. CDR3 nucleotides: TGCAGTGCTAGAGATCAGGGGGGAAGCCGTGGAAACACCATATATTTT. It specifies CSARDQGGSRGNTIYF. V usage is TRBV20-1 and J usage is TRBJ1-3, with 7 bases matching TRBD1. Germline-derived CDR1 and CDR2 are DFQATT and SNEGSKA (reference sequence). The CDR3 contains 16 residues. The junction had 8 bases not matched to a gene; V was cut back by 0 bases and J by 3 bases.

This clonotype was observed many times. The CDR3 loop reads CSARDGVAGGDTQYF. In DNA form, the CDR3 reads TGCAGTGCTAGAGATGGGGTAGCGGGTGGAGATACGCAGTATTTT. The V call is TRBV20-1, the J call TRBJ2-3; 7 bases are a match to TRBD2. J lost 5 bases, V lost 0 bases, and 8 bases had no gene match. This CDR3 region has 15 residues. Germline V lookup: CDR1 DFQATT, CDR2 SNEGSKA (reference sequence).